Below are 27 T cell receptor beta chains sequenced from a single sample in a study of T cell changes during pregnancy in multiple sclerosis. The table came from immunoSEQ multiplex PCR; TCRdb's copy has only in-frame clones and leaves some out. The sample comprises about 80,000 clones, about 90% of which are singletons, and about 3% rests with the top ten. The sample consisted of peripheral blood, taken before pregnancy. The receptors here all came from a female donor with multiple sclerosis, enrolled in a pregnancy study.

The chain employs TRBV28 and TRBJ1-2; 9 positions match TRBD1. The CDR3 totals 12 residues. Trimming removed 7 bases from V and 5 bases from J; junction bases left unmatched: 2. The germline CDR1 and CDR2 sequences are MDHEN and SYDVKM. CDR3 sequence (DNA): TGTGCCAGCACGACAGGGGGATATGGCTACACCTTC. Protein: CASTTGGYGYTF.

The chain recombines TRBV28 with TRBJ2-1; 8 bases are a match to TRBD2. This CDR3 comprises 20 residues. V gave up 3 bases and J gave up 3 bases; unmatched junction bases: 19. Germline CDR1 and CDR2: MDHEN and SYDVKM. The CDR3, as DNA: TGTGCCAGCAGTTTCCCGGCCCCCCGGGAGGGCGGCTTGTACTACAATGAGCAGTTCTTC. It is translated as CASSFPAPREGGLYYNEQFF. The variable domain in full, completed from reference TRBV28 and TRBJ2-1, reads DVKVTQSSRYLVKRTGEKVFLECVQDMDHENMFWYRQDPGLGLRLIYFSYDVKMKEKGDIPEGYSVSREKKERFSLILESASTNQTSMYLCASSFPAPREGGLYYNEQFFGPGTRLTVL.

J is TRBJ2-3 and V is TRBV23-1, with 8 bases that match TRBD1. TRBV23-1 is labeled an ORF, and its function is uncertain. V dropped 3 bases and J dropped 5; count of bases not matched to a gene: 13. The CDR3 runs 17 residues. The CDR3 nucleotides read TGCGCCAGCAGTCACGCATCCCGCGGGACAGGCCTAGATACGCAGTATTTT. Protein: CASSHASRGTGLDTQYF.

This clone occurred once. This chain uses TRBV9 with TRBJ2-7, with TRBD2 matching 7 bases. The ends lost 2 bases at V and 10 bases at J; junction bases unmatched: 9. In germline, CDR1 is SGDLS, CDR2 YYNGEE. The CDR3 totals 13 residues. The DNA for the CDR3 is TGTGCCAGCAGCGTTGGGAGCGGGAACCCCCAGTACTTC. Translated, it gives CASSVGSGNPQYF.

CDR3 region: CASSASKTNQPQHF. CDR3 in DNA: TGTGCCAGCAGTGCGTCTAAAACCAATCAGCCCCAGCATTTT. The rearrangement links TRBV2 to TRBJ1-5; D uncertain. Per germline, CDR1 SNHLY and CDR2 FYNNEI. The germline V and J ends were trimmed by 4 bases and 3 bases, with 10 bases remaining between them. The CDR3 totals 14 residues.

J is TRBJ2-7 and V is TRBV5-6, with TRBD1 identical over 8 bases. The J segment lost 3 bases and the V segment lost 4 bases, leaving 6 bases of the junction unmatched. The CDR3 extends over 14 amino acids. Looked up from germline, CDR1 is SGHDT and CDR2 is YYEEEE. This chain's CDR3 is CASSPGQGIYEQYF. For the CDR3, the DNA is TGTGCCAGCAGCCCCGGACAGGGAATCTACGAGCAGTACTTC.

This chain uses TRBV5-4 with TRBJ1-1, with unresolved D. The CDR3 spans 13 residues. From germline, CDR1 is SGHNT and CDR2 YYREEE (reference sequence). Trimming cost V 9 bases and J 5 bases, with 17 bases left between them. CDR3 loop: CATTRGTGTEAFF. The CDR3 nucleotides are TGTGCCACCACCCGGGGAACGGGGACTGAAGCTTTCTTT. Full variable domain (rest looked up from reference TRBV5-4 and TRBJ1-1): ETGVTQSPTHLIKTRGQQVTLRCSSQSGHNTVSWYQQALGQGPQFIFQYYREEENGRGNFPPRFSGLQFPNYSSELNVNALELDDSALYLCATTRGTGTEAFFGQGTRLTVV.

This clone was seen once. The J gene is TRBJ2-5, the V gene TRBV14; 7 nucleotides match TRBD1. J gave up 1 base and V 3 bases, and 11 bases lay outside the gene matches. Germline assignment: CDR1 SGHDN and CDR2 FVKESK. The CDR3 has 17 amino acids. CDR3 nucleotide sequence: TGTGCCAGCAGCCATCCTTGGACGGGGACAGCCCAAGAGACCCAGTACTTC. Translated: CASSHPWTGTAQETQYF.

The chain couples TRBV11-2 to TRBJ2-5, with 9 positions matching TRBD1. This CDR3 has 15 residues. With V trimmed by 0 bases and J by 5 bases, 4 bases remained unmatched. CDR1 and CDR2 (germline): SGHAT, FQNNGV. CDR3 DNA sequence: TGTGCCAGCAGCTTAGACCACAGGGGGCATGAGACCCAGTACTTC. This translates into CASSLDHRGHETQYF.

This chain connects TRBV18 to TRBJ2-7; a weak D match, TRBD2 (6 bases). The CDR3 has 13 amino acids. Germline V gives CDR1 KGHSH, CDR2 LQKENI. V gave up 1 base and J gave up 4 bases, with 8 bases separating them. This CDR3 is CASSPRGVYEQYF. For the CDR3, the DNA is TGTGCCAGCTCACCACGGGGGGTTTACGAGCAGTACTTC.

The V gene is TRBV29-1, the J gene TRBJ2-7; D is perhaps TRBD2 (6 bases). The CDR3 covers 13 residues. Germline loops: CDR1 SQVTM, CDR2 ANQGSEA. Trimming stripped 7 bases from V and 2 bases from J, with 15 bases between. The CDR3 region is CSALGGETYEQYF. In DNA, the CDR3 is TGCAGCGCCCTGGGGGGAGAGACCTACGAGCAGTACTTC.

The chain is built from TRBV14 and TRBJ2-3, with 7 bases fitting TRBD2. The CDR3 extends over 17 amino acids. The trim removed 4 bases at V and 1 base at J, leaving 11 bases unmatched. Germline lookup yields CDR1 SGHDN and CDR2 FVKESK. The CDR3 DNA follows: TGTGCCAGCAGCCCGACCGCTGGGCTAGCGGGCACAGATACGCAGTATTTT. Translated: CASSPTAGLAGTDTQYF.

The rearrangement joins TRBV5-1 to TRBJ2-1; TRBD2 matches at 8 bases. The CDR3 consists of 18 residues. V trimming: 5 bases; J trimming: 8 bases; junction bases outside the gene matches: 21. Germline loops: CDR1 SGHRS, CDR2 YFSETQ. CDR3 DNA sequence: TGCGCCAGCAGAATGGGGCTAGCGGGTGGTATCATGACGGATGAGCAGTTCTTC. This codes for CASRMGLAGGIMTDEQFF.

This clone was detected once. DNA for the CDR3: TGTGCCAGCAGCCGGATGGCCCCCCTAGCGACCCAATACAATGAGCAGTTCTTC. Protein: CASSRMAPLATQYNEQFF. This chain uses TRBV11-2 with TRBJ2-1; a weak D match, TRBD2 (6 bases). This CDR3 contains 18 residues. The germline gives CDR1 SGHAT, CDR2 FQNNGV. V lost 5 bases, J lost 4 bases, and 24 bases lay in between.

The chain uses TRBV27 and TRBJ2-1, with D maybe TRBD2 (6 bases). The CDR3 runs 14 residues. The V gene lost 7 bases and the J gene lost 0 bases, with 10 bases spanning the gap. Germline CDR1 reads MNHEY; CDR2 reads SMNVEV (reference sequence). CDR3 sequence: CASIADLSYNEQFF. The CDR3 coding sequence is TGTGCCAGCATAGCGGACCTCTCCTACAATGAGCAGTTCTTC.

The genes are TRBV19 and TRBJ2-1, with TRBD2 matching over 10 bases. Germline CDR1 reads LNHDA; CDR2 reads SQIVND (reference sequence). The V and J ends lost 3 bases and 8 bases, in that order; junction bases with no gene match: 4. The CDR3 loop spans 14 amino acids. The DNA of the CDR3 is TGTGCCAGTAGTATTTTTGGGACTAGCGATGAGCAGTTCTTC. Translated: CASSIFGTSDEQFF.

This sequence joins TRBV5-1 and TRBJ2-5; tentative D call: TRBD1 (5 bases). CDR1 and CDR2 (germline): SGHRS, YFSETQ. Trimming removed 2 bases from V and 0 bases from J, with 8 bases in between. The CDR3 length is 14 residues. The CDR3 nucleotides read TGCGCCAGCAGCTTAAGGGGTTACCAAGAGACCCAGTACTTC. Its translation is CASSLRGYQETQYF.

The chain carries TRBV28 and TRBJ2-7; D gene uncertain. The CDR3 is made up of 13 amino acids. Per the germline V gene, CDR1 is MDHEN and CDR2 is SYDVKM. V was shortened by 2 bases and J by 3 bases, with 8 bases between the two germline ends. DNA of the CDR3: TGTGCCAGCAGTTTACTACAGTTCTACGAGCAGTACTTC. It encodes CASSLLQFYEQYF.

This chain uses TRBV7-9 with TRBJ2-1, with D uncertain. The CDR3 has 16 residues. V shed 0 bases and J shed 2 bases, with 11 bases lying between them. Germline lookup yields CDR1 SEHNR and CDR2 FQNEAQ (reference sequence). CDR3 DNA sequence: TGTGCCAGCAGCTTAGCGCCAGCGCTGGCCTACAATGAGCAGTTCTTC. This gives the protein CASSLAPALAYNEQFF.

The chain recombines TRBV6-1 with TRBJ2-3; TRBD2 agrees at 8 bases. CDR1 and CDR2 (germline): MNHNS, SASEGT. With V trimmed by 6 bases and J by 4 bases, 9 bases remained unmatched. The CDR3 spans 15 residues. Here the CDR3 DNA reads TGTGCCAGCAGGACCGGACTAGCTTGGGCAGATACGCAGTATTTT. Its translation: CASRTGLAWADTQYF.

V and J are TRBV19 and TRBJ2-7; 8 bases line up with TRBD1. V lost 5 bases, J lost 5 bases, and 5 bases stayed unmatched. Germline-derived CDR1 and CDR2 are LNHDA and SQIVND (reference sequence). CDR3 length: 13 amino acids. CDR3 bases: TGTGCCAGTAGTGACAGGGGTTTAGACGAGCAGTACTTC. Its protein is CASSDRGLDEQYF.

This clone was seen only once. The chain recombines TRBV28 with TRBJ2-7, with D uncertain. V was shortened by 7 bases and J by 3 bases, with 7 bases between the two germline ends. The V gene's germline CDR1 is MDHEN and CDR2 SYDVKM. The CDR3 has 11 amino acids. The chain's CDR3 is CASNQNYEQYF. CDR3 DNA: TGTGCCAGCAATCAGAACTACGAGCAGTACTTC.

This chain joins TRBV5-1 and TRBJ2-1; D perhaps matches TRBD2 (5 bases). The length of the CDR3 is 15 residues. Germline V gene lookup returns CDR1 SGHRS and CDR2 YFSETQ. V was trimmed by 0 bases and J by 0 bases, leaving 7 bases between them. The CDR3 sequence is CASSLGESSYNEQFF. In DNA, the CDR3 is TGCGCCAGCAGCTTGGGGGAGAGCTCCTACAATGAGCAGTTCTTC.

This clone was counted between two and nine times. The chain is built from TRBV2 and TRBJ1-1, with 8 positions matching TRBD1. The V gene's germline CDR1 is SNHLY and CDR2 FYNNEI. The CDR3 consists of 12 residues. Trimming removed 6 bases from V and 8 bases from J; junction bases left unmatched: 5. The CDR3 here is CASRTGAVEAFF. CDR3 DNA sequence: TGTGCCAGCAGGACAGGGGCTGTGGAAGCTTTCTTT. The entire variable domain, with the rest obtained from reference TRBV2 and TRBJ1-1, is as follows: EPEVTQTPSHQVTQMGQEVILRCVPISNHLYFYWYRQILGQKVEFLVSFYNNEISEKSEIFDDQFSVERPDGSNFTLKIRSTKLEDSAMYFCASRTGAVEAFFGQGTRLTVV.

The chain is built from TRBV27 and TRBJ1-2, with 8 bases identical to TRBD1. Germline V lookup: CDR1 MNHEY, CDR2 SMNVEV (reference sequence). The J segment lost 8 bases and the V segment lost 3 bases, leaving 5 bases of the junction unmatched. There are 13 residues in the CDR3. The CDR3: CASSFQGAGGYTF. The CDR3, as DNA: TGTGCCAGCAGTTTTCAGGGGGCGGGGGGCTACACCTTC.

The count of this clone is one. The V and J genes are TRBV9 and TRBJ1-2; 7 nucleotides agree with TRBD1. Trimming took 3 bases from V and 7 from J; bases not matched to a gene: 9. The CDR3 length is 14 residues. Germline CDR1 SGDLS, CDR2 YYNGEE. The CDR3 reads CASSAHTGVSGYTF. The CDR3 nucleotides read TGTGCCAGCAGCGCTCATACAGGGGTTTCTGGCTACACCTTC.

This chain uses TRBV28 with TRBJ1-1, with D uncertain. This CDR3 has 12 residues. V was trimmed by 5 bases and J by 5 bases, leaving 9 bases between them. CDR1 and CDR2 from the germline V gene are MDHEN and SYDVKM. As DNA, the CDR3 is TGTGCCAGCAGTCTCCCGCAGACTGAAGCTTTCTTT. As protein: CASSLPQTEAFF.